The next 9 T cell receptor beta chains were all read from a single sample in a study of molecular identifiers for immune sequencing clone quantification. TCRdb re-derived calls from the PCR reads in MiXCR, one entry per CDR3 protein. Among about half a million distinct CDR3 sequences listed, around a fifth were seen once. What was sequenced was naive CD8+ T cells from blood, with Jurkat cell RNA spiked in. Subset given: FACS-sorted CD8+CD4-CCR7+CD45RA+ naive T cells. Source of these receptors: a human donor in good health. Some libraries in this study had Jurkat cell RNA spiked in.

This clonotype showed up just a few times. The chain uses TRBV2 and TRBJ2-1, with TRBD2 matching 7 bases. The ends lost 2 bases at V and 0 bases at J; junction bases unmatched: 1. CDR1 SNHLY and CDR2 FYNNEI come from the germline V gene. The CDR3 loop spans 15 amino acids. The CDR3 region is CASSEWTSSYNEQFF. For the CDR3, the DNA is TGTGCCAGCAGTGAATGGACTAGCTCCTACAATGAGCAGTTCTTC.

This clonotype was found a few times. The genes are TRBV11-3 and TRBJ2-1; TRBD1 or TRBD2 may be the D gene (5 bases each). The germline V gene has CDR1 SGHNT and CDR2 YENEEA. The CDR3 runs 14 residues. The germline V and J ends were trimmed by 5 bases and 3 bases, with 11 bases remaining between them. The CDR3 region is CASSARDGYNEQFF. In DNA form, the CDR3 reads TGTGCCAGCAGCGCCCGGGACGGCTACAATGAGCAGTTCTTC.

This clonotype was seen ten or more times. The V and J genes are TRBV28 and TRBJ2-7; the D is unclear. V lost 3 bases, J lost 2 bases, and 14 bases lay in between. CDR3 length: 15 amino acids. The germline V gene has CDR1 MDHEN and CDR2 SYDVKM. CDR3 loop: CASSLSPPEAYEQYF. The CDR3 DNA reads as TGTGCCAGCAGTTTGTCTCCGCCAGAAGCCTACGAGCAGTACTTC.

CDR3 residues: CAGSAWDRGSNNQPQHF. CDR3 bases: TGTGCCGGCTCAGCGTGGGACAGAGGATCCAACAATCAGCCCCAGCATTTT. The rearrangement uses TRBV6-5 and TRBJ1-5, with 7 bases matching TRBD1. V lost 11 bases to trimming and J lost 3 bases; unmatched junction nucleotides: 19. Per the germline V gene, CDR1 is MNHEY and CDR2 is SVGAGI. This CDR3 has 17 residues.

This clonotype was counted only a few times. The CDR3 coding sequence is TGCGCCAGCAGCCAAGATCGGTCTCCTAGGGCTAATGAAAAACTGTTTTTT. This codes for CASSQDRSPRANEKLFF. The rearrangement links TRBV4-3 to TRBJ1-4; D unresolved. V lost 0 bases to trimming and J lost 3 bases, with 14 bases between them. This CDR3 is 17 amino acids long. Germline CDR1 LGHNA, CDR2 YSLEER.

This clonotype has at least ten counts. The chain links TRBV20-1 to TRBJ2-7, with TRBD2 identical over 9 bases. This CDR3 has 13 amino acids. V shed 2 bases, J shed 3 bases, and the junction held 2 bases outside the gene matches. In germline, CDR1 is DFQATT, CDR2 SNEGSKA (reference sequence). The CDR3 DNA reads TGCAGTGCTAGATCGACTAGCGGCTACGAGCAGTACTTC. As protein: CSARSTSGYEQYF.

In its sample, this clonotype was seen a few times. CDR3 sequence reads: CSAEQQGGTYEQYF. As DNA, the CDR3 is TGCAGCGCAGAACAACAGGGTGGGACCTACGAGCAGTACTTC. J is TRBJ2-7 and V is TRBV29-1; tentatively, D is TRBD1 (6 bases). Per germline, CDR1 SQVTM and CDR2 ANQGSEA. V lost 7 bases to trimming and J lost 2 bases, with 18 bases between them. This CDR3 spans 14 amino acids.

The V gene is TRBV7-6, the J gene TRBJ2-7, with D possibly being TRBD2 (6 bases). This CDR3 spans 16 amino acids. Germline lookup yields CDR1 SGHVS and CDR2 FNYEAQ. Deletions cut 6 bases from V and 0 bases from J, with 18 bases between. The CDR3 DNA reads TGTGCCAGCAGTCAAGGACTACCGCCGACCTCCTACGAGCAGTACTTC. Translated: CASSQGLPPTSYEQYF.

The chain employs TRBV19 and TRBJ2-5, with 7 bases aligning to TRBD2. Unmatched junction bases numbered 14, after V lost 6 bases and J lost 4 bases. The CDR3 length is 16 residues. Looked up from germline, CDR1 is LNHDA and CDR2 is SQIVND (reference sequence). The CDR3 DNA is TGTGCCAGTAGCCAACCCGACGCGGGAGTTCGAGAGACCCAGTACTTC. Translated, it gives CASSQPDAGVRETQYF.